Described below is a single T cell receptor beta chain sequence and its context. Its antigen is currently unknown. This CDR3 contains 13 residues. From germline, CDR1 is SQVTM and CDR2 ANQGSEA. V was clipped by 5 bases and J by 4 bases, with 12 bases between them. The sample is drawn from a study of T-cell memory formation after mild COVID-19. Study findings and constraints: The main location of contracting CD4+ clones was CM and EM, and that of contracting CD8+ clones was EMRA.

One entry per CDR3 protein, called by TCRdb with MiXCR from the 5' RACE reads. The top ten clones hold approximately 12% of a sample with about 470,000 distinct CDR3 sequences, roughly 25% of them seen once. The genes are TRBV29-1 and TRBJ1-5, with D possibly being TRBD1 (6 bases). The receptor was isolated from an adult woman who had mild COVID-19 (a few samples of this study predate the infection). Cell type and time point are not known. The sample comprised PBMCs or a T cell subset sorted from them (not recorded which). CDR3 bases: TGCAGCGTTTCCCAGGGGTATAATCAGCCCCAGCATTTT. As protein: CSVSQGYNQPQHF.